This TCR beta chain stems from a study of shared clonotypes between healthy human individuals. Produced via immunoSEQ multiplex PCR; TCRdb's table is partial and in-frame only. The data hold roughly 1,600,000 clones, with about 98.5% observed a single time. Germline V gene sequence: CDR1 SGHNT, CDR2 YENEEA. V was shortened by 5 bases and J by 9 bases, with 11 bases between the two germline ends. The CDR3 consists of 12 residues. A single count supports this clone. The J gene is TRBJ2-1, the V gene TRBV11-3; TRBD2 might be the D (5 bases). Sequencing input: naive CD4+ T cells sorted from blood. Subset described: CD45RA+ positively selected. This sequence originates from a man in his thirties or forties in good health. CDR3 sequence: CASSPRSGEQFF. CDR3 DNA: TGTGCCAGCAGCCCTCGGAGCGGTGAGCAGTTCTTC.